The 18 T cell receptor beta chains listed next were all sequenced from one sample in a study of blood T cell repertoires in COVID-19. Sequenced by immunoSEQ multiplex PCR; TCRdb stores in-frame clones only, minus some. The repertoire includes roughly 200,000 clones, about four fifths of them detected once, and approximately 5.9% sits in the top ten. The specimen was peripheral blood. These receptors all come from a middle-aged woman with COVID-19, enrolled during active disease.

The rearrangement uses TRBV5-6 and TRBJ2-7; TRBD2 agrees at 11 bases. The CDR3 consists of 15 residues. Germline lookup yields CDR1 SGHDT and CDR2 YYEEEE. The J segment lost 2 bases and the V segment lost 4 bases, leaving 5 bases of the junction unmatched. CDR3 protein: CASSPDSGRAYEQYF. The CDR3 nucleotides are TGTGCCAGCAGCCCAGATAGCGGGAGGGCCTACGAGCAGTACTTC.

This clone was detected once. This chain joins TRBV27 and TRBJ1-1; TRBD1 might be the D (6 bases). The CDR3 length is 14 residues. Trimming left V 2 bases short and J 4 bases short, with 11 bases between. CDR1 MNHEY and CDR2 SMNVEV come from the germline V gene (reference sequence). The CDR3 sequence: CASSLGGAGTEAFF. CDR3 sequence (DNA): TGTGCCAGCAGTTTAGGGGGCGCCGGCACTGAAGCTTTCTTT.

The chain recombines TRBV7-8 with TRBJ2-2; 7 positions agree with TRBD2. This CDR3 is built from 15 residues. V trimming: 5 bases; J trimming: 5 bases; junction bases outside the gene matches: 8. CDR1 SGHVS and CDR2 FQNEAQ come from the germline V gene. In nucleotides, the CDR3 is TGTGCCAGCAGCCTTCGACTAGCCGGGACCGGGGAGCTGTTTTTT. This sequence encodes CASSLRLAGTGELFF.

The genes are TRBV7-2 and TRBJ2-3; the match to TRBD2 covers 8 bases. This CDR3 has 15 amino acids. V was clipped by 5 bases and J by 1 base; unmatched bases: 5. Germline V lookup: CDR1 SGHTA, CDR2 FQGNSA. CDR3: CASSPGGPGTDTQYF. In DNA, the CDR3 is TGTGCCAGCAGCCCGGGGGGGCCCGGCACAGATACGCAGTATTTT.

This clone turned up a few times. CDR3 sequence: CASSPPEQGAGANVLTF. The CDR3 DNA reads as TGTGCCAGTAGTCCCCCCGAACAGGGCGCTGGGGCCAACGTCCTGACTTTC. This chain uses TRBV19 with TRBJ2-6; D is possibly TRBD1 (6 bases). The CDR3 consists of 17 residues. Trimming pared 5 bases from V and 2 bases from J, leaving 16 bases between. The V gene's germline CDR1 is LNHDA and CDR2 SQIVND (reference sequence).

The chain combines TRBV19 with TRBJ2-1; the match to TRBD1 covers 7 bases. This CDR3 has 14 amino acids. Germline V gives CDR1 LNHDA, CDR2 SQIVND (reference sequence). The V and J ends lost 7 bases and 5 bases, in that order; junction bases with no gene match: 8. CDR3 nucleotide sequence: TGTGCCAGTATCCGTGGGGACAGCAACAATGAGCAGTTCTTC. Protein: CASIRGDSNNEQFF.

This chain uses TRBV19 with TRBJ2-2; tentative D call: TRBD1 (6 bases). From germline, CDR1 is LNHDA and CDR2 SQIVND (reference sequence). The CDR3 is made up of 15 amino acids. V was shortened by 6 bases and J by 5 bases, with 16 bases between the two germline ends. CDR3: CASSTQGFGTGELFF. The CDR3 coding sequence is TGTGCCAGTAGCACACAGGGTTTTGGGACCGGGGAGCTGTTTTTT.

V gene TRBV7-2 combines with J gene TRBJ1-4, with 7 bases lining up with TRBD1. Germline lookup yields CDR1 SGHTA and CDR2 FQGNSA. This CDR3 region has 14 residues. The ends lost 5 bases at V and 5 bases at J; junction bases unmatched: 5. The chain's CDR3 is CASSPGTANEKLFF. CDR3 nucleotides: TGTGCCAGCAGCCCTGGGACAGCAAATGAAAAACTGTTTTTT.

This clone turned up a few times. The rearrangement uses TRBV5-1 and TRBJ1-4; D possibly corresponds to TRBD1 (5 bases). The CDR3 consists of 14 residues. CDR1 is SGHRS and CDR2 is YFSETQ in the germline V gene. V was trimmed by 4 bases and J by 6 bases, leaving 13 bases between them. The CDR3 DNA reads TGCGCCAGCAGCCCATGGGGGGGGGATGAAAAACTGTTTTTT. It specifies CASSPWGGDEKLFF.

The J gene is TRBJ2-3, the V gene TRBV7-2, with a tentative D call TRBD2 (5 bases). V was shortened by 1 base and J by 1 base, with 9 bases between the two germline ends. Germline V CDR1 and CDR2: SGHTA, FQGNSA. CDR3 length: 15 amino acids. In DNA, the CDR3 is TGTGCCAGCAGCTTAGGATTAGCGCGCACAGATACGCAGTATTTT. Translation: CASSLGLARTDTQYF.

V is TRBV13 and J is TRBJ2-1; TRBD2 aligns across 8 bases. Germline V gene lookup returns CDR1 PRHDT and CDR2 FYEKMQ (reference sequence). V lost 1 base and J lost 5; bases outside the gene matches: 4. There are 15 residues in the CDR3. The CDR3: CASSLDGRVDNEQFF. DNA of the CDR3: TGTGCCAGCAGCTTAGACGGGAGGGTGGACAATGAGCAGTTCTTC.

The chain is built from TRBV7-2 and TRBJ2-2, with D possibly being TRBD1 (5 bases). This CDR3 has 16 residues. Looked up from germline, CDR1 is SGHTA and CDR2 is FQGNSA. V was clipped by 5 bases and J by 2 bases, with 15 bases between them. The CDR3 nucleotides are TGTGCCAGCAGCCGGTGGGCAGGGAAAAACACCGGGGAGCTGTTTTTT. Encoded protein: CASSRWAGKNTGELFF.

This chain uses TRBV28 with TRBJ2-3; no reliable D call. Trimming pared 3 bases from V and 5 bases from J, leaving 3 bases between. The CDR3 has 11 amino acids. Germline CDR1 is MDHEN and CDR2 is SYDVKM. DNA for the CDR3: TGTGCCAGCAGTTTTCTAGATACGCAGTATTTT. As protein: CASSFLDTQYF.

This clone has a handful of counts. The gene calls are TRBV14 and TRBJ2-1; 9 bases are shared with TRBD2. There are 20 residues in the CDR3. The germline gives CDR1 SGHDN, CDR2 FVKESK. V lost 4 bases, J lost 0 bases, and 16 bases stayed unmatched. The CDR3 nucleotides read TGTGCCAGCAGCCTACGGTTGGGGCTAGCGGGGTTTAGCTCCTACAATGAGCAGTTCTTC. This codes for CASSLRLGLAGFSSYNEQFF. Full variable domain (missing parts from reference TRBV14 and TRBJ2-1): EAGVTQFPSHSVIEKGQTVTLRCDPISGHDNLYWYRRVMGKEIKFLLHFVKESKQDESGMPNNRFLAERTGGTYSTLKVQPAELEDSGVYFCASSLRLGLAGFSSYNEQFFGPGTRLTVL.

J is TRBJ2-1 and V is TRBV7-9; 10 nucleotides align to TRBD2. Losses at the gene ends were 10 bases for V and 7 bases for J; bases not matched to a gene: 4. This CDR3 is built from 12 residues. Germline V gene lookup returns CDR1 SEHNR and CDR2 FQNEAQ (reference sequence). Here the CDR3 DNA reads TGTGCCACCCGTAGCGGGAGGAATGAGCAGTTCTTC. Residues: CATRSGRNEQFF.

This clone was recorded once. J is TRBJ2-1 and V is TRBV3-1 (or the pseudogene TRBV3-2); D may be TRBD2 (6 bases). Germline CDR1 is LGHDT and CDR2 is YNNKEL (reference sequence). The CDR3 runs 16 residues. V lost 1 base and J lost 5, with 15 bases in between. The DNA for the CDR3 is TGTGCCAGCAGCCAAGTCGGGGGACTCCCCAACAATGAGCAGTTCTTC. Its protein product is CASSQVGGLPNNEQFF.

This clone was observed many times. The genes are TRBV20-1 and TRBJ1-6; maybe TRBD1 (6 bases). CDR1 is DFQATT, CDR2 SNEGSKA, per germline (reference sequence). Trimming pared 3 bases from V and 10 bases from J, leaving 19 bases between. The CDR3 totals 15 residues. CDR3 coding DNA: TGCAGTGCTAGTCGTCTCGCAGGGGCTATATCACCCCTCCACTTT. Encoded protein: CSASRLAGAISPLHF.

The V call is TRBV15, the J call TRBJ1-2; maybe TRBD1 (6 bases). The CDR3 is 16 amino acids. Germline values: CDR1 LNHNV, CDR2 YYDKDF (reference sequence). V was pared by 0 bases and J by 5 bases, with 16 bases between. Here the CDR3 DNA reads TGTGCCACCAGCAGAGAAGGGGGGAGGGGAGAGTATGGCTACACCTTC. Translated, it gives CATSREGGRGEYGYTF.